These 17 T cell receptor beta chains originate from one sample sequenced in a study of T-cell memory formation after mild COVID-19. TCRdb recomputed calls from the 5' RACE reads with MiXCR, one row per CDR3 protein. The repertoire holds under 250,000 distinct CDR3 sequences, with approximately 10% as singletons. Sequencing used PBMCs or a T cell subset sorted from them (not recorded which). These receptors originate from a man aged 18 to 29 who had mild COVID-19 (a few samples of this study predate the infection). Cell type and time point are not known.

V is TRBV5-6 and J is TRBJ1-1, with D unclear. V lost 4 bases and J lost 10, with 17 bases in between. The CDR3 is 13 residues long. Per the germline V gene, CDR1 is SGHDT and CDR2 is YYEEEE. The CDR3 is CASSPGWLGGAFF. The DNA of the CDR3 is TGTGCCAGCAGCCCGGGCTGGTTGGGAGGAGCTTTCTTT.

The gene calls are TRBV6-2 or TRBV6-3 and TRBJ2-2; tentative D call: TRBD2 (6 bases). The V gene lost 5 bases and the J gene lost 4 bases, with 23 bases spanning the gap. Germline V gene sequence: CDR1 MNHEY, CDR2 SVGEGT. The CDR3 extends over 18 amino acids. The chain's CDR3 is CASSICGRGFGSTGELFF. The CDR3 bases are TGTGCCAGCAGTATATGCGGACGGGGGTTTGGGAGCACCGGGGAGCTGTTTTTT.

The chain is built from TRBV18 and TRBJ2-7; maybe TRBD1 (6 bases). This CDR3 has 15 residues. Per the germline V gene, CDR1 is KGHSH and CDR2 is LQKENI. V shed 4 bases and J shed 6 bases, with 19 bases lying between them. The CDR3 loop reads CASSHPNRVPTEQYF. CDR3 DNA: TGTGCCAGCTCACACCCTAACAGGGTACCCACCGAGCAGTACTTC. Full variable domain (remainder filled in from reference TRBV18 and TRBJ2-7): NAGVMQNPRHLVRRRGQEARLRCSPMKGHSHVYWYRQLPEEGLKFMVYLQKENIIDESGMPKERFSAEFPKEGPSILRIQQVVRGDSAAYFCASSHPNRVPTEQYFGPGTRLTVT.

The chain uses TRBV20-1 and TRBJ2-4, with D perhaps assigned TRBD1 or TRBD2 (6 bases each). Germline loops: CDR1 DFQATT, CDR2 SNEGSKA (reference sequence). The V and J ends lost 6 bases and 5 bases respectively, with 20 bases between them. The CDR3 covers 15 residues. CDR3 coding DNA: TGCAGTGCGAGTGGGGGGACAACTAAACAAAACATTCAGTACTTC. This translates into CSASGGTTKQNIQYF.

CDR3 in amino acids: CASSQGSLGEQYV. DNA for the CDR3: TGTGCCAGTTCTCAGGGGTCCCTTGGCGAGCAGTACGTC. The gene calls are TRBV6-2 or TRBV6-3 and TRBJ2-7; perhaps TRBD1 as D (6 bases). Per germline, CDR1 MNHEY and CDR2 SVGEGT. V gave up 9 bases and J gave up 6 bases, with 18 bases separating them. The CDR3 spans 13 residues.

This clonotype was counted a few times. The V gene is TRBV5-1, the J gene TRBJ2-5; the D is unclear. CDR3 length equals 15 residues. V was shortened by 0 bases and J by 2 bases, with 11 bases between the two germline ends. Per the germline V gene, CDR1 is SGHRS and CDR2 is YFSETQ. In DNA form, the CDR3 reads TGCGCCAGCAGCTTGGGACCTACTATACAAGAGACCCAGTACTTC. Translation gives CASSLGPTIQETQYF.

The chain employs TRBV20-1 and TRBJ2-3, with 9 bases lining up with TRBD2. V trimming: 2 bases; J trimming: 4 bases; junction bases outside the gene matches: 4. This CDR3 comprises 14 residues. Germline V gene sequence: CDR1 DFQATT, CDR2 SNEGSKA (reference sequence). CDR3 sequence reads: CSARTAGGADTQYF. The CDR3 DNA reads as TGCAGTGCTAGAACGGCGGGGGGGGCAGATACGCAGTATTTT.

The chain combines TRBV20-1 with TRBJ2-1, with unresolved D. The germline V gene encodes CDR1 DFQATT and CDR2 SNEGSKA (reference sequence). The CDR3 contains 11 residues. Trimming left V 4 bases short and J 5 bases short, with 6 bases between. The CDR3 DNA follows: TGCAGTGCTAACAGTAACAATGAGCAGTTCTTC. Its protein product is CSANSNNEQFF.

This clonotype was found a few times. The chain uses TRBV7-9 and TRBJ2-1; 7 bases are shared with TRBD1. V shed 1 base, J shed 4 bases, and the junction held 7 bases outside the gene matches. Germline V gives CDR1 SEHNR, CDR2 FQNEAQ (reference sequence). The CDR3 has 16 residues. The CDR3 loop reads CASSLVRGQGYNEQFF. In DNA, the CDR3 is TGTGCCAGCAGCTTAGTGAGGGGGCAGGGGTACAATGAGCAGTTCTTC.

This sequence joins TRBV7-2 and TRBJ1-2, with D uncertain. The V end lost 0 bases, the J end lost 3 bases, and 14 bases lay between the germline ends. Per germline, CDR1 SGHTA and CDR2 FQGNSA. The length of the CDR3 is 16 residues. Here the CDR3 DNA reads TGTGCCAGCAGCTTAGCGCGGGAACGCTTAGACTATGGCTACACCTTC. This gives the protein CASSLARERLDYGYTF.

This clonotype was detected only a few times. V gene TRBV21-1 combines with J gene TRBJ1-1. TRBV21-1 is a recognized pseudogene. The CDR3 runs 11 residues. CDR3 protein: CASSKVSEAFF. Here the CDR3 DNA reads TGTGCCAGCAGCAAAGTCAGTGAAGCTTTCTTT.

The chain couples TRBV7-8 to TRBJ2-7; tentatively, D is TRBD1 (6 bases). Germline loops: CDR1 SGHVS, CDR2 FQNEAQ. Trimming left V 5 bases short and J 7 bases short, with 18 bases between. The CDR3 has 14 residues. The CDR3 DNA is TGTGCCAGCAGCCTCCAGAGGACAGCCAAAGAGCAGTACTTC. This sequence encodes CASSLQRTAKEQYF.

V is TRBV28 and J is TRBJ2-3, with D possibly matching TRBD2 (5 bases). CDR1 and CDR2 (germline): MDHEN, SYDVKM. This CDR3 is 18 amino acids long. The V end lost 4 bases, the J end lost 1 base, and 21 bases lay between the germline ends. The CDR3 here is CASSSTSLGVGGTDTQYF. The CDR3 region has the DNA TGTGCCAGCAGTTCCACAAGCCTCGGGGTCGGCGGCACAGATACGCAGTATTTT.

This clonotype was seen a handful of times. The V call is TRBV29-1, the J call TRBJ1-1; D may be TRBD1 (6 bases). The CDR3 is made up of 13 amino acids. Deletions cut 7 bases from V and 5 bases from J, with 17 bases between. CDR1 is SQVTM and CDR2 is ANQGSEA in the germline V gene. CDR3 nucleotide sequence: TGCAGCGGGGACGGACAGATAGGGACTGAAGCTTTCTTT. Translation gives CSGDGQIGTEAFF.

This chain connects TRBV6-2 or TRBV6-3 to TRBJ2-1; TRBD2 agrees at 13 bases. The V segment lost 11 bases and the J segment 5 bases; nucleotides outside the gene matches: 6. CDR1 is MNHEY and CDR2 is SVGEGT in the germline V gene. The CDR3 runs to 14 residues. In DNA form, the CDR3 reads TGTGCCGGCCGACTAGCGGGGGGCAACAATGAGCAGTTCTTC. Translation: CAGRLAGGNNEQFF.

The chain joins TRBV18 to TRBJ1-1; possibly TRBD1 for D (6 bases). The CDR3 runs 14 residues. V lost 5 bases to trimming and J lost 0 bases, with 10 bases between them. Per the germline V gene, CDR1 is KGHSH and CDR2 is LQKENI. CDR3: CASSKQGMNTEAFF. The CDR3 nucleotides read TGTGCCAGCTCAAAACAGGGCATGAACACTGAAGCTTTCTTT.

In its sample, this clonotype was seen a few times. V and J are TRBV6-2 or TRBV6-3 and TRBJ2-5; tentative D call: TRBD1 (6 bases). The germline V gene has CDR1 MNHEY and CDR2 SVGEGT. The CDR3 length is 14 residues. Trimming cost V 6 bases and J 0 bases, with 11 bases left between them. The CDR3 region is CASRPRDNQETQYF. The CDR3 nucleotides are TGTGCCAGCAGACCCCGGGACAACCAAGAGACCCAGTACTTC.